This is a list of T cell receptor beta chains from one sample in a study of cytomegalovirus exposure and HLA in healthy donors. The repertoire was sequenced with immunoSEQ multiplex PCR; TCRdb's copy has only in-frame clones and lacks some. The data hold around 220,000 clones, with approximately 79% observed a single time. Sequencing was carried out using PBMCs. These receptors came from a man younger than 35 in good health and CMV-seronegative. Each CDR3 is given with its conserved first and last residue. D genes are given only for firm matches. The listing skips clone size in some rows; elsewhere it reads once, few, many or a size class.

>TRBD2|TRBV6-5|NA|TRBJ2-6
TGTGCCAGCAGTTACCTACTTACGGGAGGAACCAACGTCCTGACTTTC
CASSYLLTGGTNVLTF
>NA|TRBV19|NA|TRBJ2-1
TGTGCCAGTAGGGGACAAGCGTACAATGAGCAGTTCTTC
CASRGQAYNEQFF
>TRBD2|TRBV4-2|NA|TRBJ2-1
TGTGCCAGCAGCCCCATAGCGGGGGGGTCCTACGATGAGCAGTTCTTC
CASSPIAGGSYDEQFF
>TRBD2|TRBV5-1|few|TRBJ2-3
TGCGCCAGCAGCTGGATTGGCTTGGCGGGGGGGCCAGATACGCAGTATTTT
CASSWIGLAGGPDTQYF
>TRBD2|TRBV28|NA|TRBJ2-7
TGTGCCAGCAGTATCCGGGAGGGCCTACACTTC
CASSIREGLHF
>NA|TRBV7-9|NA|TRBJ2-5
TGTGCCAGCAGCTTAGTGGGACAAGGGAAATTCCAAGAGACCCAGTACTTC
CASSLVGQGKFQETQYF
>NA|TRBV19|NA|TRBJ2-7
TGTGCCAGTAGTTCGGGACTGAGCTCCTACGAGCAGTACTTC
CASSSGLSSYEQYF
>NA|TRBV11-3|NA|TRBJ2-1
TGTGCCAGCAGCTTATTCTCGGACAGCAATGAGCAGTTCTTC
CASSLFSDSNEQFF
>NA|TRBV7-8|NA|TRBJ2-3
TGTGCCAGCAGCTTAGCGTACAGGGCCAAAACTAGCACAGATACGCAGTATTTT
CASSLAYRAKTSTDTQYF
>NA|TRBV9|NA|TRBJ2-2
TGTGCCAGCAGCGTAGCCCCAGCGAACACCGGGGAGCTGTTTTTT
CASSVAPANTGELFF
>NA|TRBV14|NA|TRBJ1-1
TGTGCCAGCAGCCAAAGGTCGCGGGGGAACACTGAAGCTTTCTTT
CASSQRSRGNTEAFF
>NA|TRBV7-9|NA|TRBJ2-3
TGTGCCAGCAGCACCCGCGGAGGGGTAGCAGATACGCAGTATTTT
CASSTRGGVADTQYF
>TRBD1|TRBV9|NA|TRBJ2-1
TGTGCCAGCAGTCCAGGGGGCTCCTACAATGAGCAGTTCTTC
CASSPGGSYNEQFF
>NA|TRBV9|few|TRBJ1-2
TGTGCCAGCAGCGTAGCGGGGGAGGGACGGTTCTATGGCTACACCTTC
CASSVAGEGRFYGYTF
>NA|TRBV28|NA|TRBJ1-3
TGTGCCGCTCAACGACCAGGGGACTCTGGAAACACCATATATTTT
CAAQRPGDSGNTIYF
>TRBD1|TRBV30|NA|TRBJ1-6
TGTGCCTGGGCTGGACAGGGCAATTCACCCCTCCACTTT
CAWAGQGNSPLHF
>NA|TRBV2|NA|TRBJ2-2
TGTGCCATAGACACCGGACAAGAATTTTCCGGGGAGCTGTTTTTT
CAIDTGQEFSGELFF
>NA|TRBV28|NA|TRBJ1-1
TGTGCCAGCAGCTCGGGGGGGACTGAAGCTTTCTTT
CASSSGGTEAFF
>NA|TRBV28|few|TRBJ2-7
TGTGCCAGCAGTTTCCCTTCCGGGCAGTACTTC
CASSFPSGQYF
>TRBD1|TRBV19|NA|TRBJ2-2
TGTGCCAGTAGCCAGACCCGGGACAGACAAAACACCGGGGAGCTGTTTTTT
CASSQTRDRQNTGELFF
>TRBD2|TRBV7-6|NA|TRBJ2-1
TGTGCCAGCAGCTTAGGAGCGGGAGTACGGAATGAGCAGTTCTTC
CASSLGAGVRNEQFF
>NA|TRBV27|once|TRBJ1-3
TGTGCCAGCAGTTTATCGGCTTCCTCTGGAAACACCATATATTTT
CASSLSASSGNTIYF
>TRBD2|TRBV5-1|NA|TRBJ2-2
TGCGCCAGCAGCCGGACTAGCGGGGGGACTTTGAACACCGGGGAGCTGTTTTTT
CASSRTSGGTLNTGELFF
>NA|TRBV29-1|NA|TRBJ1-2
TGCAGCGTTGGTCGGGGGGCGGCTGGCTACACCTTC
CSVGRGAAGYTF
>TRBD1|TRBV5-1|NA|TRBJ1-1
TGCGCCAGCAGCTTCGTGACAGGGGAAAGCTTGAACACTGAAGCTTTCTTT
CASSFVTGESLNTEAFF
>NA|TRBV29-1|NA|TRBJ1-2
TGCAGCGTTACTGAGACAAATTATGGCTACACCTTC
CSVTETNYGYTF
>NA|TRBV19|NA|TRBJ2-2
TGTGCCAGTAGTATCGACTACCTCACCGGGGAGCTGTTTTTT
CASSIDYLTGELFF
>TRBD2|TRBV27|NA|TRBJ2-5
TGTGCCAGCAGTTTATCGGCGGGGGATCAAGAGACCCAGTACTTC
CASSLSAGDQETQYF
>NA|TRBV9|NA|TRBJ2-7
TGTGCCAGCAGCGTAGAGCTAGCCTCTTACGAGCAGTACTTC
CASSVELASYEQYF
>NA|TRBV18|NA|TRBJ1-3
TGTGCCAGCTCACCACAGGGGTCTGGAAACACCATATATTTT
CASSPQGSGNTIYF
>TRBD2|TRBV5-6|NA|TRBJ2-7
TGTGCCAGCAGCTTGGCCATCTCCGGACTAGAGGTTCGGTACGAGCAGTACTTC
CASSLAISGLEVRYEQYF
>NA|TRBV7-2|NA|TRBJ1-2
TGTGCCAGCAGTTCCATGGGGCTTGCCGTGGAAGCTAACTATGGCTACACCTTC
CASSSMGLAVEANYGYTF
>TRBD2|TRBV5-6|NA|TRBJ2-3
TGTGCCAGCATCGGGACTAGCGGGGGGCTCACAGATACGCAGTATTTT
CASIGTSGGLTDTQYF
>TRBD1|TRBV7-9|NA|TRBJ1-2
TGTGCCAGCAGCCGGGGACAGGGGGCGCAGTATGGCTACACCTTC
CASSRGQGAQYGYTF
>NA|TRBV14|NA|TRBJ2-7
TGTGCCAGCAGCCAAGTCCAGAATCCCTACGAGCAGTACTTC
CASSQVQNPYEQYF
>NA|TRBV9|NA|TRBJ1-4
TGTGCCAGCAGCCCCCGGGGGGGCGACGAAAAACTGTTTTTT
CASSPRGGDEKLFF
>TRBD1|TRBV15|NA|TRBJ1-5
TGTGCCACCAGCCCAGGGACAGGGTTCCAAAGTAGCAATCAGCCCCAGCATTTT
CATSPGTGFQSSNQPQHF
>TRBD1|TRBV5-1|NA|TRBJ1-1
TGCGCCAGCAGGAACGACCCCCGGGACAGGGGACAGAACACTGAAGCTTTCTTT
CASRNDPRDRGQNTEAFF
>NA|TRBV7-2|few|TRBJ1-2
TGTGCCAGCAGCTCGAGAGGACAGTCGAGTGGCTACACCTTC
CASSSRGQSSGYTF
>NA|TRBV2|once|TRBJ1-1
TGTGCCAGCAGTGAACAGGGGCCCAACACTGAAGCTTTCTTT
CASSEQGPNTEAFF
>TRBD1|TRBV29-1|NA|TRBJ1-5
TGCAGCGTGGGGGTATCGGGACAGGGGGTAGCACAGCCCCAGCATTTT
CSVGVSGQGVAQPQHF
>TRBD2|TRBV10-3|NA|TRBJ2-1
TGTGCCATCAGCCCTGGACTAGCGGGGGACAATGAGCAGTTCTTC
CAISPGLAGDNEQFF
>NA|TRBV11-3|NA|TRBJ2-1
TGTGCCAGCAGCTTGGCCCCTTCCTACAATGAGCAGTTCTTC
CASSLAPSYNEQFF
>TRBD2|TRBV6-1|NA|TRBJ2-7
TGTGCCAGCAGTGAAGCGAGGGACTACTCCTACGAGCAGTACTTC
CASSEARDYSYEQYF
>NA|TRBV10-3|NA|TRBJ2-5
TGTGCCATCAGTGTGGGTTCCTTCCCGGGTCGTAACCAAGAGACCCAGTACTTC
CAISVGSFPGRNQETQYF
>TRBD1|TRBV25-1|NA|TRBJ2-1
TGTGCCAGCACCCGGACAGGAAACTACAATGAGCAGTTCTTC
CASTRTGNYNEQFF
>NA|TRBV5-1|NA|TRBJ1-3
TGCGCCAGCAGCTTGATGAGAGGAAACACCATATATTTT
CASSLMRGNTIYF
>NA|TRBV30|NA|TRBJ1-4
TGTGCCTGGAGTGTAGGCAGGGATGAAAAACTGTTTTTT
CAWSVGRDEKLFF
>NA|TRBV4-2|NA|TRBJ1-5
TGTGCCAGCAGCCAAGATACTCCTGGCAATCAGCCCCAGCATTTT
CASSQDTPGNQPQHF
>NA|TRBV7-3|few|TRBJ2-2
TGTGCCAGCAGATCCACAGTGAACACCGGGGAGCTGTTTTTT
CASRSTVNTGELFF
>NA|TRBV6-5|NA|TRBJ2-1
TGTGCCAGCAGTGGGGTGGGAGGAATCAATGAGCAGTTCTTC
CASSGVGGINEQFF
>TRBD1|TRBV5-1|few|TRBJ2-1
TGCGCCAGCACCGGGACAGGGTTCTACAATGAGCAGTTCTTC
CASTGTGFYNEQFF
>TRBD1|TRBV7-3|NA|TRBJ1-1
TGTGCCAGCAGTGAGGGACAGGGGGCGCTGAACACTGAAGCTTTCTTT
CASSEGQGALNTEAFF